These 27 T cell receptor beta chains were all obtained from the same sample, sequenced in a study of cytomegalovirus exposure and HLA in healthy donors. The PCR ran on 60 Vbeta and 13 Jbeta primers. Method: immunoSEQ multiplex PCR; TCRdb's copy keeps in-frame clones and lacks some. The top ten clones hold 15% to 17% of a sample with around 220,000 clones, 65% to 80% of them seen once. Specimen: PBMCs. The receptors come from a man aged 40-49 years in good health and CMV-seronegative.

The chain recombines TRBV20-1 with TRBJ2-7; no firm D call. Germline CDR1 and CDR2: DFQATT and SNEGSKA (reference sequence). The CDR3 contains 11 residues. The V end lost 8 bases, the J end lost 3 bases, and 11 bases lay between the germline ends. The CDR3 here is CSPRTGYEQYF. CDR3 sequence (DNA): TGCAGTCCCCGAACGGGCTACGAGCAGTACTTC.

The J gene is TRBJ2-2, the V gene TRBV9; D possibly corresponds to TRBD1 (6 bases). The CDR3 consists of 18 residues. V was clipped by 0 bases and J by 1 base, with 16 bases between them. Germline V gene data show CDR1 as SGDLS and CDR2 as YYNGEE. This CDR3 reads CASSVATAVRGNTGELFF. The CDR3, as DNA: TGTGCCAGCAGCGTAGCTACGGCGGTCAGGGGGAACACCGGGGAGCTGTTTTTT. Combining the CDR3 with reference TRBV9 and TRBJ2-2 gives the whole variable domain DSGVTQTPKHLITATGQRVTLRCSPRSGDLSVYWYQQSLDQGLQFLIQYYNGEERAKGNILERFSAQQFPDLHSELNLSSLELGDSALYFCASSVATAVRGNTGELFFGEGSRLTVL.

The chain recombines TRBV25-1 with TRBJ2-2; 9 bases line up with TRBD1. The CDR3 totals 14 residues. Germline CDR1 and CDR2: MGHDK and SYGVNS. V dropped 4 bases and J dropped 7; count of bases not matched to a gene: 4. CDR3 residues: CASSGQGGGGELFF. CDR3 nucleotide sequence: TGTGCCAGCAGTGGACAGGGGGGTGGCGGGGAGCTGTTTTTT.

This rearrangement joins TRBV4-1 to TRBJ2-1; 8 nucleotides line up with TRBD2. The CDR3 loop spans 16 amino acids. V lost 3 bases, J lost 4 bases, and 8 bases stayed unmatched. From germline, CDR1 is MGHRA and CDR2 YSYEKL. CDR3 loop: CASSHDGGASYNEQFF. In DNA form, the CDR3 reads TGCGCCAGCAGCCATGACGGGGGGGCCTCTTACAATGAGCAGTTCTTC.

The V call is TRBV5-6, the J call TRBJ2-7; D may be TRBD2 (5 bases). V lost 3 bases and J 11 bases, leaving 24 bases between the germline ends. Germline assignment: CDR1 SGHDT and CDR2 YYEEEE. The CDR3 has 15 amino acids. CDR3 in DNA: TGTGCCAGCAGCTCCCCTCGGTGGGAATCCGGGAAGGAGTACTTC. Encoded protein: CASSSPRWESGKEYF. Together with reference TRBV5-6 and TRBJ2-7, the CDR3 gives the full variable domain: DAGVTQSPTHLIKTRGQQVTLRCSPKSGHDTVSWYQQALGQGPQFIFQYYEEEERQRGNFPDRFSGHQFPNYSSELNVNALLLGDSALYLCASSSPRWESGKEYFGPGTRLTVT.

This clone has more than one count but fewer than ten. The V gene is TRBV19, the J gene TRBJ1-1; 7 bases fit TRBD1. The V and J ends lost 6 bases and 2 bases, in that order; junction bases with no gene match: 3. Germline CDR1 reads LNHDA; CDR2 reads SQIVND (reference sequence). The CDR3 loop spans 13 amino acids. The CDR3 is CASRRQGNTEAFF. The CDR3 coding sequence is TGTGCCAGTAGACGACAGGGAAACACTGAAGCTTTCTTT.

V and J are TRBV20-1 and TRBJ2-1; D is unclear. Trimming took 3 bases from V and 8 from J, leaving 8 bases between them. CDR1 and CDR2 (germline): DFQATT, SNEGSKA (reference sequence). The CDR3 spans 11 residues. The CDR3 sequence is CSASPEDEQFF. The DNA of the CDR3 is TGCAGTGCTAGTCCAGAGGATGAGCAGTTCTTC.

The chain carries TRBV6-5 and TRBJ1-5, with a tentative D call TRBD1 (6 bases). CDR1 is MNHEY and CDR2 is SVGAGI in the germline V gene. This CDR3 region has 13 residues. Trimming removed 4 bases from V and 4 bases from J, with 8 bases in between. CDR3 region: CASSSQGNQPQHF. The CDR3 DNA sequence: TGTGCCAGCAGTTCGCAGGGGAATCAGCCCCAGCATTTT.

The table lists this clone with a count of one. The V call is TRBV25-1, the J call TRBJ2-7; D is unclear. Germline-derived CDR1 and CDR2 are MGHDK and SYGVNS. With 7 bases removed from V and 3 bases from J, the gap between germline ends came to 13 bases. The CDR3 is 13 residues long. In nucleotides, the CDR3 is TGTGCCAGCATACCCAGGTCCGGCTACGAGCAGTACTTC. Protein sequence: CASIPRSGYEQYF.

This chain links TRBV27 with TRBJ2-5; 7 bases fit TRBD1. Germline CDR1 reads MNHEY; CDR2 reads SMNVEV (reference sequence). With V trimmed by 6 bases and J by 9 bases, 16 bases remained unmatched. There are 15 residues in the CDR3. In nucleotides, the CDR3 is TGTGCCAGCAGGGAGCGGACAGGCGGTTTCCTTGCCCAGTACTTC. Protein product: CASRERTGGFLAQYF.

This clone was counted only a few times. V is TRBV6-1 and J is TRBJ1-5; D may be TRBD1 (5 bases). The germline V and J ends were trimmed by 9 bases and 3 bases, with 12 bases remaining between them. CDR3 length equals 13 residues. Germline assignment: CDR1 MNHNS and CDR2 SASEGT. CDR3 sequence reads: CASVRDYNQPQHF. The DNA for the CDR3 is TGTGCCAGTGTCCGGGACTACAATCAGCCCCAGCATTTT.

The CDR3 reads CASSLGDSSTDTQYF. The CDR3 DNA is TGTGCCAGCAGCTTAGGAGACAGTAGCACAGATACGCAGTATTTT. This chain links TRBV5-5 with TRBJ2-3; TRBD1 might be the D (5 bases). V lost 2 bases, J lost 0 bases, and 10 bases lay in between. The CDR3 is made up of 15 amino acids. CDR1 is SGHKS and CDR2 is YYEKEE in the germline V gene (reference sequence).

This clone appeared a single time. This sequence joins TRBV27 and TRBJ2-5; tentative D call: TRBD2 (5 bases). The CDR3 runs 14 residues. Germline assignment: CDR1 MNHEY and CDR2 SMNVEV (reference sequence). V was trimmed by 5 bases and J by 1 base, leaving 11 bases between them. The CDR3 bases are TGTGCCAGCAGTCGGAGCGGAGCCCAAGAGACCCAGTACTTC. It encodes CASSRSGAQETQYF.

The chain combines TRBV7-2 with TRBJ2-7, with D perhaps TRBD2 (5 bases). Germline lookup yields CDR1 SGHTA and CDR2 FQGNSA. CDR3 length: 15 amino acids. The V gene lost 1 base and the J gene lost 1 base, with 11 bases spanning the gap. The CDR3 here is CASSLEGASSYEQYF. As DNA, the CDR3 is TGTGCCAGCAGCTTAGAGGGAGCGTCGTCCTACGAGCAGTACTTC.

The rearrangement uses TRBV29-1 and TRBJ2-2; 10 positions agree with TRBD2. Germline loops: CDR1 SQVTM, CDR2 ANQGSEA. The CDR3 covers 15 residues. The ends lost 4 bases at V and 7 bases at J; junction bases unmatched: 9. The CDR3 reads CSVGWEASGGGELFF. For the CDR3, the DNA is TGCAGCGTTGGGTGGGAAGCTAGCGGGGGCGGGGAGCTGTTTTTT.

The J gene is TRBJ2-1, the V gene TRBV27; 7 nucleotides agree with TRBD2. The CDR3 runs to 15 residues. Looked up from germline, CDR1 is MNHEY and CDR2 is SMNVEV (reference sequence). The V and J ends lost 3 bases and 3 bases, in that order; junction bases with no gene match: 5. The CDR3 sequence: CASSFSSGVYNEQFF. In DNA form, the CDR3 reads TGTGCCAGCAGTTTCTCTAGCGGAGTCTACAATGAGCAGTTCTTC.

The chain links TRBV7-9 to TRBJ2-3; TRBD1 agrees at 8 bases. This CDR3 spans 15 amino acids. Losses at the gene ends were 4 bases for V and 1 base for J; bases not matched to a gene: 4. CDR1 is SEHNR and CDR2 is FQNEAQ in the germline V gene (reference sequence). The CDR3 spells CASSSVGQGTDTQYF. The CDR3 bases are TGTGCCAGCAGCTCCGTGGGACAGGGCACAGATACGCAGTATTTT. Filled out from reference TRBV7-9 and TRBJ2-3, the complete variable domain reads DTGVSQNPRHKITKRGQNVTFRCDPISEHNRLYWYRQTLGQGPEFLTYFQNEAQLEKSRLLSDRFSAERPKGSFSTLEIQRTEQGDSAMYLCASSSVGQGTDTQYFGPGTRLTVL.

The V and J genes are TRBV7-2 and TRBJ2-7, with 14 nucleotides matching TRBD2. Germline CDR1 and CDR2: SGHTA and FQGNSA. Germline trimming cut 5 bases from V and 7 bases from J; bases unmatched to any gene: 7. The CDR3 spans 15 residues. The CDR3 DNA is TGTGCCAGCAGCCCCCGACTAGCGGGGGGGTATGAGCAGTACTTC. Residues: CASSPRLAGGYEQYF. Looking up the rest from reference TRBV7-2 and TRBJ2-7 gives the full variable domain: GAGVSQSPSNKVTEKGKDVELRCDPISGHTALYWYRQSLGQGLEFLIYFQGNSAPDKSGLPSDRFSAERTGGSVSTLTIQRTQQEDSAVYLCASSPRLAGGYEQYFGPGTRLTVT.

This rearrangement joins TRBV7-6 to TRBJ2-3, with 13 bases that match TRBD2. Germline V gene lookup returns CDR1 SGHVS and CDR2 FNYEAQ. Trimming took 5 bases from V and 2 from J; bases not matched to a gene: 7. This CDR3 has 17 amino acids. This CDR3 is CASSQGTSGAYTDTQYF. The CDR3 coding sequence is TGTGCCAGCAGCCAAGGGACTAGCGGGGCCTACACAGATACGCAGTATTTT.

The V call is TRBV4-1, the J call TRBJ1-6; 10 nucleotides line up with TRBD1. V lost 4 bases and J lost 9; bases outside the gene matches: 9. CDR1 and CDR2 from the germline V gene are MGHRA and YSYEKL. The CDR3 loop spans 16 amino acids. The CDR3: CASSRSTGQGLSPLHF. CDR3 in DNA: TGCGCCAGCAGCCGGTCGACGGGACAGGGGCTTTCACCCCTCCACTTT.

V is TRBV7-6 and J is TRBJ2-5, with TRBD1 identical over 8 bases. Germline assignment: CDR1 SGHVS and CDR2 FNYEAQ. CDR3 length: 13 residues. V shed 5 bases, J shed 9 bases, and the junction held 8 bases outside the gene matches. CDR3: CASSPQQGEAQYF. The DNA for the CDR3 is TGTGCCAGCAGCCCCCAACAGGGGGAGGCCCAGTACTTC.

The chain links TRBV9 to TRBJ2-2, with TRBD2 identical over 7 bases. Germline values: CDR1 SGDLS, CDR2 YYNGEE. V shed 0 bases and J 3 bases; nucleotides not matched to a gene: 2. The CDR3 is made up of 15 amino acids. The CDR3 loop reads CASSVERGHTGELFF. CDR3 DNA sequence: TGTGCCAGCAGCGTAGAGCGGGGTCACACCGGGGAGCTGTTTTTT.

This clone has only a few counts. The chain is built from TRBV4-2 and TRBJ2-3, with 13 bases lining up with TRBD2. In germline, CDR1 is LGHNA, CDR2 YNFKEQ. Trimming cost V 4 bases and J 2 bases; bases outside gene matches: 12. There are 19 residues in the CDR3. The CDR3: CASSPDGTSGMSVTDTQYF. CDR3 in DNA: TGTGCCAGCAGCCCAGACGGGACTAGCGGGATGTCGGTCACAGATACGCAGTATTTT.

In DNA form, the CDR3 reads TGTGCCAGCAGCTTTAGCGGGGGGACCTACGAGCAGTACTTC. Translating gives CASSFSGGTYEQYF. The chain joins TRBV7-2 to TRBJ2-7; 10 bases agree with TRBD2. This CDR3 contains 14 residues. The V segment lost 3 bases and the J segment 2 bases; nucleotides outside the gene matches: 1. Per the germline V gene, CDR1 is SGHTA and CDR2 is FQGNSA.

This clone was counted a single time. The chain joins TRBV18 to TRBJ2-7; 7 bases match TRBD1. Trimming took 6 bases from V and 2 from J; bases not matched to a gene: 4. CDR1 KGHSH and CDR2 LQKENI come from the germline V gene. The CDR3 length is 13 residues. CDR3: CASSRDRTYEQYF. DNA of the CDR3: TGTGCCAGCTCCCGGGACAGAACCTACGAGCAGTACTTC.

This clone has a handful of counts. The gene calls are TRBV5-5 and TRBJ1-6, with 8 bases lining up with TRBD1. Per germline, CDR1 SGHKS and CDR2 YYEKEE (reference sequence). The CDR3 has 14 amino acids. V lost 2 bases to trimming and J lost 10 bases; unmatched junction nucleotides: 5. This CDR3 reads CASSLGQGESPLHF. The CDR3 DNA follows: TGTGCCAGCAGCTTAGGACAGGGTGAATCACCCCTCCACTTT.

The chain combines TRBV19 with TRBJ2-6; possibly TRBD2 for D (7 bases). Trimming pared 3 bases from V and 0 bases from J, leaving 9 bases between. Germline assignment: CDR1 LNHDA and CDR2 SQIVND (reference sequence). CDR3 length: 16 amino acids. The CDR3 spells CASSIGGASGANVLTF. The CDR3 nucleotides are TGTGCCAGTAGTATTGGGGGGGCCTCTGGGGCCAACGTCCTGACTTTC.